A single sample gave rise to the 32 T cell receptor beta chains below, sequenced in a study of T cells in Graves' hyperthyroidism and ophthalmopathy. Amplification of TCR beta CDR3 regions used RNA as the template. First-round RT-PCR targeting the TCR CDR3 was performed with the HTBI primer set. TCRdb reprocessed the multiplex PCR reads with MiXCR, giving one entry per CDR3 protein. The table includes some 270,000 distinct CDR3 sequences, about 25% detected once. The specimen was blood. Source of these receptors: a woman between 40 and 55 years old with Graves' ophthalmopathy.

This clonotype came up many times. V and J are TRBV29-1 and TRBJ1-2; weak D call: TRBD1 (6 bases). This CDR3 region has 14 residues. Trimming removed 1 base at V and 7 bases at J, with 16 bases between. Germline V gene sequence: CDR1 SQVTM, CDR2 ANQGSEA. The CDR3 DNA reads TGCAGCGTTGAAGGGGCCAGGGGTGAGGGTGGCTACACCTTC. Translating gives CSVEGARGEGGYTF.

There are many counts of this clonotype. The CDR3 region has the DNA TGCAGTGCTAAGGGGAGGGAGGGTCAGCCCCAGCATTTT. The encoded protein is CSAKGREGQPQHF. The rearrangement joins TRBV20-1 to TRBJ1-5, with D perhaps matching TRBD1 (5 bases). The CDR3 totals 13 residues. Trimming took off 4 bases at V and 6 bases at J, with 13 bases between the two ends. Germline CDR1 DFQATT, CDR2 SNEGSKA (reference sequence).

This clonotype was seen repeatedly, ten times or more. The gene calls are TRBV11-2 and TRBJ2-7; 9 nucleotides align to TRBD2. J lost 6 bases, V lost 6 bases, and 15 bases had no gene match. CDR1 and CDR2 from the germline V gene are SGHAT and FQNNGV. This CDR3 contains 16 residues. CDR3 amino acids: CASRRPGAGGPVEQYF. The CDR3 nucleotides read TGTGCCAGCAGACGACCTGGCGCGGGAGGGCCGGTCGAGCAGTACTTC.

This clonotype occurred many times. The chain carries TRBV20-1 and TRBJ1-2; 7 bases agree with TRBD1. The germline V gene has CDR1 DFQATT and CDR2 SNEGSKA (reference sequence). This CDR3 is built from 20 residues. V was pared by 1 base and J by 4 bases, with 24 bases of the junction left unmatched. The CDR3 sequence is CSARAKVEDRTPPQSYGYTF. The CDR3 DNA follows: TGCAGTGCTAGAGCGAAAGTAGAGGACAGGACCCCTCCCCAGAGCTATGGCTACACCTTC.

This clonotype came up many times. The CDR3 DNA sequence: TGTGCCATCAGTGAAAATGGGAGAGCCAAAAACATTCAGTACTTC. Translation gives CAISENGRAKNIQYF. This chain links TRBV10-3 with TRBJ2-4, with D perhaps matching TRBD2 (5 bases). The V gene's germline CDR1 is ENHRY and CDR2 SYGVKD. The CDR3 totals 15 residues. Trimming removed 3 bases from V and 0 bases from J, with 9 bases in between.

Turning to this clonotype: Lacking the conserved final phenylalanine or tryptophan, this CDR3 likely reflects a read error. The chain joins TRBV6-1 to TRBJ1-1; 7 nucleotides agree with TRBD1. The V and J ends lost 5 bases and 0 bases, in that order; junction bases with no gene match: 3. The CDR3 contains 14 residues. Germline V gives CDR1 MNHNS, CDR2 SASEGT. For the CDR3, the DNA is TGTGCCAGCAGTACGACAGGGATGAACACTGAAGCTTTCCTT. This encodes CASSTTGMNTEAFL.

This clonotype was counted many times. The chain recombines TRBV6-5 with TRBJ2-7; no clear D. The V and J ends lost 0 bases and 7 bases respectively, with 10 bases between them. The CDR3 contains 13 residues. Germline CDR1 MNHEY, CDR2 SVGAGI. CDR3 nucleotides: TGTGCCAGCAGTTACTCGCCCCTTTGGGAGCAGTACTTC. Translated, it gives CASSYSPLWEQYF.

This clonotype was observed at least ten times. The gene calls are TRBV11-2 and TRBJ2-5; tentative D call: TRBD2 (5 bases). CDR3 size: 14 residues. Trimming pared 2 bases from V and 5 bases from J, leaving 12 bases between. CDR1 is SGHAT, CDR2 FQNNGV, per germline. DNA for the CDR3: TGTGCCAGCAGCTTAATCCGAGGGATGGAGACCCAGTACTTC. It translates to CASSLIRGMETQYF.

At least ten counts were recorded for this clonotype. The DNA of the CDR3 is TGTGCCAGCAGCATGGACTACTTCGAGCAGTACTTC. Amino acids: CASSMDYFEQYF. This chain joins TRBV11-1 and TRBJ2-7, with D possibly matching TRBD2 (6 bases). The V gene lost 5 bases and the J gene lost 6 bases, with 11 bases spanning the gap. CDR1 and CDR2 from the germline V gene are SGHAT and FQDESV (reference sequence). The CDR3 runs 12 residues. Full variable domain (outside the CDR3, taken from reference TRBV11-1 and TRBJ2-7): EAEVAQSPRYKITEKSQAVAFWCDPISGHATLYWYRQILGQGPELLVQFQDESVVDDSQLPKDRFSAERLKGVDSTLKIQPAELGDSAMYLCASSMDYFEQYFGPGTRLTVT.

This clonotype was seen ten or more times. The CDR3 nucleotides read TGTGCCTGGAGTGTAAGGGACAGAGTTAGCAATCAGCCCCAGCATTTT. Its protein is CAWSVRDRVSNQPQHF. The chain is built from TRBV30 and TRBJ1-5; 7 bases line up with TRBD1. The J segment lost 0 bases and the V segment lost 0 bases, leaving 5 bases of the junction unmatched. Germline loops: CDR1 GTSNPN, CDR2 SVGIG (reference sequence). The CDR3 runs 16 residues.

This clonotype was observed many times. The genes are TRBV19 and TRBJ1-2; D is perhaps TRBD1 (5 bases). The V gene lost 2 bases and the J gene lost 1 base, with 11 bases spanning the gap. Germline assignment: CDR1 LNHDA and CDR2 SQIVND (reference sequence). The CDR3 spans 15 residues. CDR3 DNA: TGTGCCAGTAGTATATCCGGGACGGTTAACTATGGCTACACCTTC. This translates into CASSISGTVNYGYTF.

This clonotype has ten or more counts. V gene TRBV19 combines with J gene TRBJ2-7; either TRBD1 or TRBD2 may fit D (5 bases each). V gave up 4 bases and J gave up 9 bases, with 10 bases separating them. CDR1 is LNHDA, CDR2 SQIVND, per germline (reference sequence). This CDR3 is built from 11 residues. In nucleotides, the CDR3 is TGTGCCAGTAGTAATCGGGGCCGGCAGTACTTC. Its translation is CASSNRGRQYF.

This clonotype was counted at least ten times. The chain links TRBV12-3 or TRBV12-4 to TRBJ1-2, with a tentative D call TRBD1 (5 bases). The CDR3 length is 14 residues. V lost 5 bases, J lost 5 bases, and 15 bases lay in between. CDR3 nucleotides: TGTGCCAGCAGTCGTACAGGAGACGGTTATGGCTACACCTTC. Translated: CASSRTGDGYGYTF.

The DNA for the CDR3 is TGTGCCAGCAGCGCCCAGAAGGGGGTTCCGAATGAGCAGTTCTTC. Its protein is CASSAQKGVPNEQFF. The chain recombines TRBV6-1 with TRBJ2-1; D may be TRBD1 (6 bases). The germline V gene has CDR1 MNHNS and CDR2 SASEGT. V shed 6 bases and J shed 7 bases, with 19 bases lying between them. The CDR3 spans 15 residues.

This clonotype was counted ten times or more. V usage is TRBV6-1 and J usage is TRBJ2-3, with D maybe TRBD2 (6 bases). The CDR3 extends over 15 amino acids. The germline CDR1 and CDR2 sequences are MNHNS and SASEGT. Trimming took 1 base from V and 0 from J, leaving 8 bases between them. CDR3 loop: CASSEGLVSTDTQYF. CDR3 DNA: TGTGCCAGCAGTGAAGGACTAGTGAGCACAGATACGCAGTATTTT.

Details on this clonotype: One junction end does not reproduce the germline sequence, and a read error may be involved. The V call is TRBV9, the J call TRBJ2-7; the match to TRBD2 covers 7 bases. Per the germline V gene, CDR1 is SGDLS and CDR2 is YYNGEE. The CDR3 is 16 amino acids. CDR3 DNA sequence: TGTGCCAGCAGCGTAGGCAGGACTAGTGCAAGGGCTAAGCAGTCCTTC. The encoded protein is CASSVGRTSARAKQSF.

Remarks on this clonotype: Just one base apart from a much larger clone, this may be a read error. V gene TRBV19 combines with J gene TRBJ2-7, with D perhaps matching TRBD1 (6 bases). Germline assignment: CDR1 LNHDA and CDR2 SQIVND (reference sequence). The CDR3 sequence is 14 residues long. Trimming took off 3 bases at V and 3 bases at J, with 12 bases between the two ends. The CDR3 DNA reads TGTGCCAGTAGTATCCGGGACAACTTCTACGAGCAGTACTTC. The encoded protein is CASSIRDNFYEQYF.

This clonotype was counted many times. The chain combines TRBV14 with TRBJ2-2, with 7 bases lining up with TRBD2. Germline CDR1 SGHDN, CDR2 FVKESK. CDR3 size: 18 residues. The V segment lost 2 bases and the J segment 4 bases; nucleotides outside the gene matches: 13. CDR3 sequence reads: CASSQNTISGTLTGELFF. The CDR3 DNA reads TGTGCCAGCAGCCAAAACACAATAAGCGGGACGCTCACCGGGGAGCTGTTTTTT.

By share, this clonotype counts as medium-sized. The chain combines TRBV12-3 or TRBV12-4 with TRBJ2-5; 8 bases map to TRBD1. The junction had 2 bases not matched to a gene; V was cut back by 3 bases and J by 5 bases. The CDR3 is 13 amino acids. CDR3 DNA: TGTGCCAGCAGTTTCAGGGGGCGGGAGACCCAGTACTTC. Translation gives CASSFRGRETQYF.

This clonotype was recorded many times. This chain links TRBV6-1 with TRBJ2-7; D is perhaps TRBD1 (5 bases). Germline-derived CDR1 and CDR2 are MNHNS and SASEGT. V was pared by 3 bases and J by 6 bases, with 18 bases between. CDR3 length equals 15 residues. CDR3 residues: CASSEVEGVACEQYF. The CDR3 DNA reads TGTGCCAGCAGTGAGGTCGAAGGGGTAGCTTGCGAGCAGTACTTC.

Written as DNA, the CDR3 is TGTGCCAGCAGTGAAGCCGGCGGGGAGCTGTTTTTT. As protein: CASSEAGGELFF. The rearrangement links TRBV25-1 to TRBJ2-2, with no clear D. Germline loops: CDR1 MGHDK, CDR2 SYGVNS. The CDR3 length is 12 residues. Trimming stripped 2 bases from V and 7 bases from J, with 5 bases between.

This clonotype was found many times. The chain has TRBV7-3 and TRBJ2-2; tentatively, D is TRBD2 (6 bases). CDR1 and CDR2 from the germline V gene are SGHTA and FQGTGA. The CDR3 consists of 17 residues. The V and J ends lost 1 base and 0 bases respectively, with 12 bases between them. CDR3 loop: CASSLSSRGANTGELFF. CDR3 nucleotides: TGTGCCAGCAGCTTAAGTTCGCGGGGAGCGAACACCGGGGAGCTGTTTTTT.

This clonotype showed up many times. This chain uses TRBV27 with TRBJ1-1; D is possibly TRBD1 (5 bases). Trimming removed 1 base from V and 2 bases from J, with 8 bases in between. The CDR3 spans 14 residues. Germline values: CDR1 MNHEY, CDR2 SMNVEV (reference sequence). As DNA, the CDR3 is TGTGCCAGCAGTTTATTGGGGACCAACACTGAAGCTTTCTTT. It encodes CASSLLGTNTEAFF.

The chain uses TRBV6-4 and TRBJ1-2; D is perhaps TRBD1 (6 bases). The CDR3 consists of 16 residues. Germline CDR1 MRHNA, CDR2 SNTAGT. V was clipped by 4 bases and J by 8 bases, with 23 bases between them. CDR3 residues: CASSATFGQGQGGYTF. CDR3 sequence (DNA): TGTGCCAGCAGTGCGACGTTTGGGCAGGGGCAGGGAGGCTACACCTTC.

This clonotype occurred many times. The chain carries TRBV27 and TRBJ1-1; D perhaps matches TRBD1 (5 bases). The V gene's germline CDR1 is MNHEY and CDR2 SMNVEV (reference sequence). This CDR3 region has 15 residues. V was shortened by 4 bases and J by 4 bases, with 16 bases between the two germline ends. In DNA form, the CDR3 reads TGTGCCAGCAGTTCCTCTCGACAGTGGGGCACTGAAGCTTTCTTT. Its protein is CASSSSRQWGTEAFF.

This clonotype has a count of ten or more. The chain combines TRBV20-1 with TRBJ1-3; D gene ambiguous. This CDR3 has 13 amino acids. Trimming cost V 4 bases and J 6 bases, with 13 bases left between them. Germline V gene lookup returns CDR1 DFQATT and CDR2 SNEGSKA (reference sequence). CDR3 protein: CSATTGWTNTIYF. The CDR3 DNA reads TGCAGTGCTACTACCGGTTGGACAAACACCATATATTTT.

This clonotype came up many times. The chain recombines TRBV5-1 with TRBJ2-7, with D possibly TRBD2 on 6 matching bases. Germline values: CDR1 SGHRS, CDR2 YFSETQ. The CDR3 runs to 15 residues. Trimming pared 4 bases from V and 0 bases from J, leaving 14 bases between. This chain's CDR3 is CASSPGSIISYEQYF. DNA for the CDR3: TGCGCCAGCAGCCCCGGGAGTATCATCTCCTACGAGCAGTACTTC.

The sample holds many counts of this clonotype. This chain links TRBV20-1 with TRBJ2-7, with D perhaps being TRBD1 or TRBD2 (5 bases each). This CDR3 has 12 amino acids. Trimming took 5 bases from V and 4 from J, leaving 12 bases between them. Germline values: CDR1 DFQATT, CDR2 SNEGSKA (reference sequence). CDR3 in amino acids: CSAGAAGYEQYF. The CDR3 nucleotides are TGCAGTGCTGGGGCGGCGGGTTACGAGCAGTACTTC.

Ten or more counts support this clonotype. The CDR3 nucleotides read TGTGCCAGCAGCTTTAGGATAGCGCGGAGCTCCTACGAGCAGTACTTC. Translated, it gives CASSFRIARSSYEQYF. This chain uses TRBV11-2 with TRBJ2-7, with a possible D match to TRBD2 (5 bases). CDR1 and CDR2 (germline): SGHAT, FQNNGV. V was shortened by 3 bases and J by 0 bases, with 15 bases between the two germline ends. The CDR3 length is 16 residues.

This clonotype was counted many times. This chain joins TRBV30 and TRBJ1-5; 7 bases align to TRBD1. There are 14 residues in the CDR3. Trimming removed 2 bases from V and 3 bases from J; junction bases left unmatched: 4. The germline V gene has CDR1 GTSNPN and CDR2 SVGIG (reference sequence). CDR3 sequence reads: CAWSQGGSNQPQHF. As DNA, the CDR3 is TGTGCCTGGAGTCAGGGGGGGTCCAATCAGCCCCAGCATTTT.

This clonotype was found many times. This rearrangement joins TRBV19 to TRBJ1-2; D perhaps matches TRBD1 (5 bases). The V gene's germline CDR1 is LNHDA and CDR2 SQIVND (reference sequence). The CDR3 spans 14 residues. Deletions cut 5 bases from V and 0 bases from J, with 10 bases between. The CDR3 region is CASSSTVTNYGYTF. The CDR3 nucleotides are TGTGCCAGTAGTTCGACAGTTACTAACTATGGCTACACCTTC.

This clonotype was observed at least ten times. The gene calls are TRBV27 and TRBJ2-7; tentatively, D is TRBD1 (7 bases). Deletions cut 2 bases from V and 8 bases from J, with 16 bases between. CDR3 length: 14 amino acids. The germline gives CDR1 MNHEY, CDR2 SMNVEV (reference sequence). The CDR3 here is CASSLGQGGTKQYF. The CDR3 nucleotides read TGTGCCAGCAGTTTAGGTCAGGGGGGTACGAAGCAGTACTTC.